Following are 21 T cell receptor beta chains from one sample sequenced in a study of T-cell reconstitution after alpha-beta-depleted transplantation in children. A TCRbeta library incorporating unique molecular identifiers was prepared. TCRdb re-called the PCR reads with MiXCR, one entry per CDR3 protein. The sample includes 540,000 or so distinct CDR3 sequences, about 21% of them seen just once. The sample consisted of PBMCs, mostly from graft donor cells, taken 360 days after TCRalphabeta/CD19-depleted stem cell transplant. All receptors derive from a boy younger than two who had a stem cell transplant for acute myeloid leukemia, so the T cells may come from the graft donor.

The rearrangement joins TRBV6-5 to TRBJ2-7; D possibly corresponds to TRBD2 (7 bases). The CDR3 is made up of 15 amino acids. Germline values: CDR1 MNHEY, CDR2 SVGAGI. The V end lost 0 bases, the J end lost 4 bases, and 13 bases lay between the germline ends. The DNA for the CDR3 is TGTGCCAGCAGTTACTCGAGGGGGGGAGATTACGAGCAGTACGTC. Translating gives CASSYSRGGDYEQYV.

This clonotype was seen at least ten times. CDR3 residues: CASSPTEAWTEAFF. The CDR3 DNA sequence: TGTGCCAGCAGCCCTACTGAGGCTTGGACTGAAGCTTTCTTT. The chain links TRBV12-3 or TRBV12-4 to TRBJ1-1; D is ambiguous. V lost 6 bases and J lost 5, with 16 bases in between. The CDR3 spans 14 residues.

This clonotype was observed many times. The chain employs TRBV29-1 and TRBJ2-1; TRBD2 matches at 11 bases. Germline V gene lookup returns CDR1 SQVTM and CDR2 ANQGSEA. The ends lost 5 bases at V and 7 bases at J; junction bases unmatched: 4. The CDR3 extends over 13 amino acids. The CDR3 region has the DNA TGCAGCGTTCTGACTAGCGGGGCAAATGAGCAGTTCTTC. Translation: CSVLTSGANEQFF.

This clonotype was seen repeatedly, ten times or more. The J gene is TRBJ2-5, the V gene TRBV12-3 or TRBV12-4, with TRBD1 identical over 7 bases. V shed 7 bases and J 2 bases; nucleotides not matched to a gene: 7. The CDR3 loop spans 14 amino acids. The CDR3 nucleotides read TGTGCCAGCACCGCGACAGGGCGACAAGAGACCCAGTACTTC. Translated, it gives CASTATGRQETQYF.

The V gene is TRBV12-3 or TRBV12-4, the J gene TRBJ2-1, with D perhaps matching TRBD1 (6 bases). The CDR3 length is 14 residues. V lost 5 bases to trimming and J lost 8 bases, with 16 bases between them. This CDR3 is CASSPRPKGDEQFF. Here the CDR3 DNA reads TGTGCCAGCAGTCCGCGACCCAAGGGGGATGAGCAGTTCTTC.

This chain connects TRBV28 to TRBJ2-3, with TRBD2 as a possible D gene (6 bases). Trimming took off 2 bases at V and 4 bases at J, with 13 bases between the two ends. This CDR3 spans 15 amino acids. The germline gives CDR1 MDHEN, CDR2 SYDVKM. The CDR3 loop reads CASSLRRGGADTQYF. The CDR3 nucleotides are TGTGCCAGCAGTTTAAGACGAGGAGGGGCAGATACGCAGTATTTT.

The chain links TRBV15 to TRBJ2-1; D gene unclear. The CDR3 runs to 15 residues. CDR1 is LNHNV, CDR2 YYDKDF, per germline (reference sequence). V lost 0 bases, J lost 7 bases, and 13 bases lay in between. The CDR3 DNA sequence: TGTGCCACCAGCAGAGATCCAGCGCGTAGAAATGAGCAGTTCTTC. Translating gives CATSRDPARRNEQFF.

This clonotype was counted a few times. The chain carries TRBV29-1 and TRBJ2-2; D not resolved. This CDR3 comprises 13 residues. Germline-derived CDR1 and CDR2 are SQVTM and ANQGSEA. Trimming pared 2 bases from V and 6 bases from J, leaving 10 bases between. The CDR3 nucleotides read TGCAGCGTTGAATTTCAAAGGGCCGGGGAGCTGTTTTTT. Protein product: CSVEFQRAGELFF.

This chain joins TRBV6-5 and TRBJ2-3, with D possibly called TRBD1 or TRBD2 (6 bases each). Germline V gives CDR1 MNHEY, CDR2 SVGAGI. V lost 2 bases and J 2 bases, leaving 14 bases between the germline ends. This CDR3 comprises 16 residues. The CDR3: CASSYRGAVTTDTQYF. The CDR3, as DNA: TGTGCCAGCAGTTACAGGGGGGCGGTGACCACAGATACGCAGTATTTT.

This clonotype was observed at least ten times. The chain links TRBV20-1 to TRBJ1-1; the D is unclear. Trimming took off 3 bases at V and 4 bases at J, with 15 bases between the two ends. The CDR3 consists of 14 residues. The germline V gene encodes CDR1 DFQATT and CDR2 SNEGSKA (reference sequence). CDR3 in amino acids: CSASGGSVGTEAFF. In nucleotides, the CDR3 is TGCAGTGCTAGTGGCGGGTCAGTGGGCACTGAAGCTTTCTTT.

The chain joins TRBV10-3 to TRBJ1-1; D is possibly TRBD1 (5 bases). Germline assignment: CDR1 ENHRY and CDR2 SYGVKD. The CDR3 loop spans 13 amino acids. V gave up 5 bases and J gave up 4 bases, with 11 bases separating them. Here the CDR3 reads CAISPDQGTEAFF. In DNA, the CDR3 is TGTGCCATCAGTCCTGACCAGGGCACTGAAGCTTTCTTT.

This clonotype was found a few times. The chain joins TRBV5-5 to TRBJ2-7; no clear D gene. CDR3 size: 14 residues. V was trimmed by 1 base and J by 0 bases, leaving 8 bases between them. The germline CDR1 and CDR2 sequences are SGHKS and YYEKEE (reference sequence). CDR3 in DNA: TGTGCCAGCAGCTTGAGCAGGCCCTCCTACGAGCAGTACGTC. Protein sequence: CASSLSRPSYEQYV.

The chain combines TRBV5-5 with TRBJ1-5, with 9 positions matching TRBD1. The ends lost 3 bases at V and 5 bases at J; junction bases unmatched: 6. Looked up from germline, CDR1 is SGHKS and CDR2 is YYEKEE (reference sequence). The CDR3 has 15 amino acids. The CDR3 loop is CASSSGTGFDQPQHF. The CDR3 DNA sequence: TGTGCCAGCAGCTCCGGGACAGGGTTCGATCAGCCCCAGCATTTT.

CDR3: CASSLVLSPGNSPLHF. CDR3 coding DNA: TGTGCCAGCAGTTTAGTTCTCAGCCCGGGGAATTCACCCCTCCACTTT. The rearrangement links TRBV28 to TRBJ1-6; D is unresolved. The CDR3 extends over 16 amino acids. The V end was cut by 2 bases, the J end by 7 bases, with 15 bases between. Germline assignment: CDR1 MDHEN and CDR2 SYDVKM.

This clonotype was seen more than once but under ten times. This rearrangement joins TRBV3-1 to TRBJ1-5; D is uncertain. There are 15 residues in the CDR3. Deletions cut 3 bases from V and 1 base from J, with 10 bases between. Germline V lookup: CDR1 LGHDT, CDR2 YNNKEL (reference sequence). This chain's CDR3 is CASSQHPVSNQPQHF. DNA of the CDR3: TGTGCCAGCAGCCAGCACCCGGTGAGCAATCAGCCCCAGCATTTT.

The chain uses TRBV18 and TRBJ2-7; the match to TRBD1 covers 7 bases. Germline-derived CDR1 and CDR2 are KGHSH and LQKENI. With V trimmed by 3 bases and J by 4 bases, 6 bases remained unmatched. The CDR3 is 14 amino acids. CDR3 residues: CASSPGRDSYEQYV. The CDR3 bases are TGTGCCAGCTCACCGGGCCGGGACAGTTACGAGCAGTACGTC.

This clonotype was seen ten or more times. The chain couples TRBV10-3 to TRBJ2-5, with TRBD2 matching over 8 bases. Germline CDR1 is ENHRY and CDR2 is SYGVKD. This CDR3 is 14 amino acids long. V lost 0 bases to trimming and J lost 12 bases; unmatched junction nucleotides: 9. CDR3 residues: CAISESGHEREKYF. CDR3 nucleotide sequence: TGTGCCATCAGTGAGTCAGGTCACGAGCGGGAGAAGTACTTC.

This clonotype was seen many times. The chain carries TRBV7-8 and TRBJ2-4, with D perhaps matching TRBD2 (5 bases). Germline V gene lookup returns CDR1 SGHVS and CDR2 FQNEAQ. The CDR3 has 16 amino acids. V lost 5 bases, J lost 1 base, and 15 bases lay in between. As DNA, the CDR3 is TGTGCCAGCAGCATCCAAGGGAGTGGGGCCAAAAACATTCAGTACTTC. It codes for CASSIQGSGAKNIQYF.

This clonotype was counted between two and nine times. This chain connects TRBV3-1 to TRBJ1-5, with unresolved D. Germline-derived CDR1 and CDR2 are LGHDT and YNNKEL (reference sequence). This CDR3 is 15 amino acids long. The ends were cut back, 1 base at V and 0 bases at J, with 7 bases in the middle. The CDR3, as DNA: TGTGCCAGCAGCCAAGCGGGCTATAGCAATCAGCCCCAGCATTTT. Translation: CASSQAGYSNQPQHF.

There are a few counts of this clonotype. The gene calls are TRBV12-3 or TRBV12-4 and TRBJ1-5, with a weak D call TRBD1 (5 bases). The CDR3 sequence is 15 residues long. With 3 bases removed from V and 3 bases from J, the gap between germline ends came to 12 bases. DNA of the CDR3: TGTGCCAGCAGTTTCCAGGGTAGACCCAATCAGCCCCAGCATTTT. Amino acids: CASSFQGRPNQPQHF.

J is TRBJ2-7 and V is TRBV7-2; 7 nucleotides agree with TRBD1. Germline V lookup: CDR1 SGHTA, CDR2 FQGNSA. CDR3 length: 15 amino acids. The trim removed 8 bases at V and 1 base at J, leaving 11 bases unmatched. The CDR3 here is CASVLRPGGSYEQYF. CDR3 bases: TGTGCCAGCGTGTTGCGGCCAGGGGGTTCCTACGAGCAGTACTTC.